A selection of T cell receptor beta chains follows, all from one sample in a study of human T cells and chemical hapten exposure. One entry per CDR3 protein results from TCRdb running MiXCR on the 5' RACE reads. Of 80,000 or so distinct CDR3 sequences listed, about 16% are singletons. The receptor set was obtained from a female donor in good health. CDR3s include the opening cysteine and the closing phenylalanine or tryptophan. Fields, in order: J gene, D gene, clone size, V gene, CDR3 protein, CDR3 DNA. A D gene is named only where the DNA matches it firmly. Where a row states a size, it is once, few, many or the class of an expanded clone; other rows omit it.

TRBJ2-1 TRBD2 NA TRBV6-5 CASSYLAGSYNEQFF TGTGCCAGCAGTTACCTAGCGGGCTCCTACAATGAGCAGTTCTTC
TRBJ1-5 NA few TRBV7-4 CASSLAGWQPQHF TGTGCCAGCAGCTTAGCCGGGTGGCAGCCCCAGCATTTT
TRBJ2-1 NA many TRBV15 CATSPVDGRRHNEQFF TGTGCCACCAGCCCCGTAGACGGGCGGAGGCACAATGAGCAGTTCTTC
TRBJ1-6 NA few TRBV12-3/TRBV12-4 CASSLGGTYNSPLHF TGTGCCAGCAGTTTAGGGGGTACCTATAATTCACCCCTCCACTTT
TRBJ1-2 TRBD1 NA TRBV12-3/TRBV12-4 CASSGTGTGIHGYTF TGTGCCAGCAGTGGAACCGGGACAGGGATCCATGGCTACACCTTC
TRBJ2-5 NA few TRBV20-1 CSARGWGKGETQYF TGCAGTGCTAGAGGATGGGGGAAAGGGGAGACCCAGTACTTC
TRBJ2-7 NA many TRBV3-1 CASSQGFESDEQYF TGTGCCAGCAGCCAAGGGTTTGAATCGGACGAGCAGTACTTC
TRBJ1-1 NA NA TRBV2 CASSSDSSGAFF TGTGCCAGCAGTTCGGACAGCTCCGGGGCTTTCTTT
TRBJ1-5 TRBD1 many TRBV12-3/TRBV12-4 CASSPDRLSNQPQHF TGTGCCAGCAGTCCGGACAGGTTAAGCAATCAGCCCCAGCATTTT
TRBJ1-2 NA NA TRBV3-1 CASSQVWGYGYTF TGTGCCAGCAGCCAGGTGTGGGGTTATGGCTACACCTTC
TRBJ1-1 NA NA TRBV29-1 CSVEYIRQLNTEAFF TGCAGCGTTGAATATATACGACAGCTGAACACTGAAGCTTTCTTT
TRBJ1-1 NA few TRBV5-5 CASSPWGGVATEAFF TGTGCCAGCAGCCCCTGGGGGGGGGTTGCCACTGAAGCTTTCTTT
TRBJ2-1 TRBD2 NA TRBV5-1 CASKTSGMGINEQFF TGCGCCAGCAAGACTAGCGGGATGGGTATAAATGAGCAGTTCTTC
TRBJ1-1 NA few TRBV19 CASSIGVAVNTEAFF TGTGCCAGTAGTATAGGGGTGGCGGTGAACACTGAAGCTTTCTTT
TRBJ1-1 NA few TRBV6-1 CASNRLTEAFF TGTGCCAGCAACCGTCTAACTGAAGCTTTCTTT
TRBJ2-1 TRBD2 NA TRBV18 CASSRPQREGSYNEQFF TGTGCCAGCTCACGGCCGCAGCGGGAGGGATCCTACAATGAGCAGTTCTTC
TRBJ2-3 NA few TRBV7-2 CASSPQSGGGNTQYF TGTGCCAGCAGCCCCCAATCCGGGGGTGGGAATACGCAGTATTTT
TRBJ2-7 TRBD2 NA TRBV20-1 CSARSGGATKSYEQYF TGCAGTGCTCGTAGCGGGGGTGCTACCAAATCTTACGAGCAGTACTTC
TRBJ1-6 NA NA TRBV7-2 CASSLGQEGSPLHF TGTGCCAGCAGCTTAGGGCAGGAGGGGTCACCCCTCCACTTT
TRBJ1-2 TRBD1 NA TRBV7-2 CASSPTGGDHYGYTF TGTGCCAGCAGTCCGACAGGGGGCGACCACTATGGCTACACCTTC
TRBJ2-1 TRBD2 NA TRBV7-9 CASSPTLAGEGGEQFF TGTGCCAGCAGCCCGACACTAGCGGGAGAGGGGGGTGAGCAGTTCTTC
TRBJ2-1 NA many TRBV6-1 CASSEVSAGRVNEQFF TGTGCCAGCAGTGAAGTTTCTGCCGGGAGAGTCAATGAGCAGTTCTTC
TRBJ1-1 NA few TRBV11-2 CASSLATGGGEAFF TGTGCCAGCAGCTTAGCCACAGGTGGAGGTGAAGCTTTCTTT
TRBJ2-7 TRBD2 many TRBV6-5 CASRPSGTSGSHEQYF TGTGCCAGCAGGCCGTCCGGGACTAGCGGGAGCCACGAGCAGTACTTC
TRBJ2-1 TRBD2 many TRBV20-1 CSACRTSDLQFF TGCAGTGCTTGTCGGACTAGCGATCTTCAGTTCTTC
TRBJ2-7 NA NA TRBV4-3 CASSQEYGSSYEQYF TGCGCCAGCAGCCAAGAGTACGGGAGCTCCTACGAGCAGTACTTC
TRBJ2-1 TRBD2 few TRBV5-1 CASAIIAGSYNEQFF TGCGCCAGCGCTATCATAGCGGGAAGCTACAATGAGCAGTTCTTC
TRBJ2-7 TRBD2 few TRBV25-1 CASSESSGRANEQYF TGTGCCAGCAGTGAATCTAGCGGGAGGGCCAACGAGCAGTACTTC
TRBJ2-7 NA many TRBV29-1 CSVNQGVGEQYF TGCAGCGTTAATCAGGGTGTCGGCGAGCAGTACTTC
TRBJ1-5 NA few TRBV3-1 CASSQVDQPQHF TGTGCCAGCAGCCAAGTCGATCAGCCCCAGCATTTT
TRBJ1-1 TRBD1 NA TRBV5-1 CASSLSLPGQGADEAFF TGCGCCAGCAGCCTCTCCCTTCCGGGACAGGGGGCGGATGAAGCTTTCTTT
TRBJ1-1 TRBD1 few TRBV5-4 CASSPRDRRNTEAFF TGTGCCAGCAGCCCACGGGACAGAAGAAACACTGAAGCTTTCTTT